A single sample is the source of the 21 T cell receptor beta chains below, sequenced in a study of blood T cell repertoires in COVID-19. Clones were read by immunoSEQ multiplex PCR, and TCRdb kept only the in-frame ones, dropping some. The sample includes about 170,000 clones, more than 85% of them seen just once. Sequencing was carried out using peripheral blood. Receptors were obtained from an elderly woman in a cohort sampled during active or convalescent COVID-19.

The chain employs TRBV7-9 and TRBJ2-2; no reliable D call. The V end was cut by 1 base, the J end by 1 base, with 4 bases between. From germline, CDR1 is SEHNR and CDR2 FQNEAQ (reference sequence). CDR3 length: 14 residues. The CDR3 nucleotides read TGTGCCAGCAGCTTAGGAGGGAACACCGGGGAGCTGTTTTTT. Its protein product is CASSLGGNTGELFF. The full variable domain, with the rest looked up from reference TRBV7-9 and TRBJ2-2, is DTGVSQNPRHKITKRGQNVTFRCDPISEHNRLYWYRQTLGQGPEFLTYFQNEAQLEKSRLLSDRFSAERPKGSFSTLEIQRTEQGDSAMYLCASSLGGNTGELFFGEGSRLTVL.

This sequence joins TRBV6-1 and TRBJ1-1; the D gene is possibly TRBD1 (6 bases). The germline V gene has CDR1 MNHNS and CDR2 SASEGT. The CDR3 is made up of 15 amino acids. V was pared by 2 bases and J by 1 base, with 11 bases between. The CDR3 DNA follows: TGTGCCAGCAGTGAAATCATGGGACAGAACACTGAAGCTTTCTTT. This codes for CASSEIMGQNTEAFF.

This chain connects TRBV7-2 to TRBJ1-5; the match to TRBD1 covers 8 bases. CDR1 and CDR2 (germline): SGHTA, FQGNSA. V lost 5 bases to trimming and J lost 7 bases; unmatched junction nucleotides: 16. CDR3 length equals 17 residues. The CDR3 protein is CASSLNPDRVTRQPQHF. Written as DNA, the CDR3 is TGTGCCAGCAGCCTAAATCCGGACAGGGTAACACGACAGCCCCAGCATTTT. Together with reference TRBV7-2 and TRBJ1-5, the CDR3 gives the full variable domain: GAGVSQSPSNKVTEKGKDVELRCDPISGHTALYWYRQSLGQGLEFLIYFQGNSAPDKSGLPSDRFSAERTGGSVSTLTIQRTQQEDSAVYLCASSLNPDRVTRQPQHFGDGTRLSIL.

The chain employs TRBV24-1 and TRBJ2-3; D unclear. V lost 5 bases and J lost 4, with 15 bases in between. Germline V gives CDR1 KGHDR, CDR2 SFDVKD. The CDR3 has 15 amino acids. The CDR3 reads CATSGDVVGPDTQYF. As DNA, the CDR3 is TGTGCCACCAGTGGAGACGTGGTGGGCCCAGATACGCAGTATTTT.

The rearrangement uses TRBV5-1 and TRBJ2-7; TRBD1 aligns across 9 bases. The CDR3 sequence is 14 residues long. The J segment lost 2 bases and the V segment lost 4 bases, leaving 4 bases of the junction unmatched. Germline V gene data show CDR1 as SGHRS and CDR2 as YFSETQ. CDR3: CASSTGQGTYEQYV. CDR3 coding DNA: TGCGCCAGCAGCACCGGACAGGGGACCTACGAGCAGTACGTC.

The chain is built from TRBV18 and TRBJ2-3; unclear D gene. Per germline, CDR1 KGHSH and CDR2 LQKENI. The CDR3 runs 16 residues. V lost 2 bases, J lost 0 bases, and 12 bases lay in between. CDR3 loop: CASSPRHSASTDTQYF. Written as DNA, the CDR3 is TGTGCCAGCTCACCAAGACATTCAGCTAGCACAGATACGCAGTATTTT. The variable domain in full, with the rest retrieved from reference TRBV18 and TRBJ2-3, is NAGVMQNPRHLVRRRGQEARLRCSPMKGHSHVYWYRQLPEEGLKFMVYLQKENIIDESGMPKERFSAEFPKEGPSILRIQQVVRGDSAAYFCASSPRHSASTDTQYFGPGTRLTVL.

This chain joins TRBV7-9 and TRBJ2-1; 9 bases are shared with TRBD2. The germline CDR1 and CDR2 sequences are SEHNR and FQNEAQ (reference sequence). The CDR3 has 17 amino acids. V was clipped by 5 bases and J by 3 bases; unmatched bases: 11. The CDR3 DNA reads TGTGCCAGCAGCGCCCCGAATAGAGCGGGAGGCTACAATGAGCAGTTCTTC. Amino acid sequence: CASSAPNRAGGYNEQFF. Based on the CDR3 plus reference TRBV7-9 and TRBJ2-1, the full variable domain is DTGVSQNPRHKITKRGQNVTFRCDPISEHNRLYWYRQTLGQGPEFLTYFQNEAQLEKSRLLSDRFSAERPKGSFSTLEIQRTEQGDSAMYLCASSAPNRAGGYNEQFFGPGTRLTVL.

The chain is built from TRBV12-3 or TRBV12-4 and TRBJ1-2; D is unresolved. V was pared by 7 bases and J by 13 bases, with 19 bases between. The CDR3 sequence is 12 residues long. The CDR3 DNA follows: TGTGCCAGCAATCGTCCCACGGGTGGCGGCACCTTC. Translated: CASNRPTGGGTF.

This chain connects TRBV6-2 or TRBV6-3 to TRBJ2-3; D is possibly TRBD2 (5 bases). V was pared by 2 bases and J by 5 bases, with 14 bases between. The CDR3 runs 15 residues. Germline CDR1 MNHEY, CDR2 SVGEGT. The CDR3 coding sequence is TGTGCCAGCAGTTACAGGAGGCTAGTATTAGATACGCAGTATTTT. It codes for CASSYRRLVLDTQYF.

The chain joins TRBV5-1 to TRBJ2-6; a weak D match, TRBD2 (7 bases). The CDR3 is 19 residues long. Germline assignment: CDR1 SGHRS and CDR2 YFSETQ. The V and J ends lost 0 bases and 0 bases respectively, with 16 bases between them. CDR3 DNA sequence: TGCGCCAGCAGCTTGGGGCGGGGGCCCACTTACTCTGGGGCCAACGTCCTGACTTTC. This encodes CASSLGRGPTYSGANVLTF.

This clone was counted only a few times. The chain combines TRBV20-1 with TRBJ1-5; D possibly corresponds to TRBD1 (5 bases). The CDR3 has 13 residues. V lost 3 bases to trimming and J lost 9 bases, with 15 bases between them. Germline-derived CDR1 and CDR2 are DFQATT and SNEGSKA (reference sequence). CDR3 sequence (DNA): TGCAGTGCTAGTGGAAGGGCAGGGTTGCCCCAGCATTTT. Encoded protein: CSASGRAGLPQHF.

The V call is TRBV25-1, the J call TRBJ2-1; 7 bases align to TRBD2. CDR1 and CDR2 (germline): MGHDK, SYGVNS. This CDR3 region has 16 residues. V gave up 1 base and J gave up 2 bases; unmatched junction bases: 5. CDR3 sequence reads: CASSELASGTYNEQFF. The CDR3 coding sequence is TGTGCCAGCAGTGAATTGGCTAGCGGAACCTACAATGAGCAGTTCTTC.

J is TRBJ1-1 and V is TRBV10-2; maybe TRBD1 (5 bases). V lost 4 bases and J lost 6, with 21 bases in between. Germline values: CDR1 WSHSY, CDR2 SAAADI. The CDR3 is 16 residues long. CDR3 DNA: TGCGCCAGCAGTGGCCCCCAAAGGGGCTCCGGAGCTGAAGCTTTCTTT. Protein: CASSGPQRGSGAEAFF.

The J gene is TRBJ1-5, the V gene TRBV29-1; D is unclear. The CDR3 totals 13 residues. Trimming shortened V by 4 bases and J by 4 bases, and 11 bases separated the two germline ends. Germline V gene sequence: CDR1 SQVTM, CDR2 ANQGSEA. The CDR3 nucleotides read TGCAGCGTTGCGTCCGACGGGAATCAGCCCCAGCATTTT. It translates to CSVASDGNQPQHF.

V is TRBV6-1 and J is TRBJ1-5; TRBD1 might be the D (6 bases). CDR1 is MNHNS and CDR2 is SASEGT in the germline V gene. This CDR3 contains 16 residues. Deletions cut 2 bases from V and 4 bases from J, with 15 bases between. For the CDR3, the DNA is TGTGCCAGCAGTGAACGGCCCTCCAGGGGAAATCAGCCCCAGCATTTT. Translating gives CASSERPSRGNQPQHF.

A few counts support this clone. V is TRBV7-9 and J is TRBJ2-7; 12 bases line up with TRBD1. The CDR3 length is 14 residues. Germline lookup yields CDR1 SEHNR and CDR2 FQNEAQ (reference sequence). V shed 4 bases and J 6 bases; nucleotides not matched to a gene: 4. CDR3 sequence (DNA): TGTGCCAGCAGCTCGTGGGACAGGGGGCCCGAGCAGTACGTC. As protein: CASSSWDRGPEQYV.

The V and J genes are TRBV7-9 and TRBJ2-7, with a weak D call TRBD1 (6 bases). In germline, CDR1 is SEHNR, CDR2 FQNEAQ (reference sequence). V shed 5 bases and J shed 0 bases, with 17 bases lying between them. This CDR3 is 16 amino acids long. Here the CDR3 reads CASSRSGAGASYEQYF. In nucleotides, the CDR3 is TGTGCCAGCAGCCGCTCCGGGGCAGGGGCCTCCTACGAGCAGTACTTC.

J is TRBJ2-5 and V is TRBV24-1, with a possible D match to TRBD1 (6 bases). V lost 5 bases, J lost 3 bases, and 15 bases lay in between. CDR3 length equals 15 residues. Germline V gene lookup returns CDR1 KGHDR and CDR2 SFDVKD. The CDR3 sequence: CATSGQGLGKETQYF. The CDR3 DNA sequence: TGTGCCACCAGTGGCCAGGGGTTGGGAAAAGAGACCCAGTACTTC.

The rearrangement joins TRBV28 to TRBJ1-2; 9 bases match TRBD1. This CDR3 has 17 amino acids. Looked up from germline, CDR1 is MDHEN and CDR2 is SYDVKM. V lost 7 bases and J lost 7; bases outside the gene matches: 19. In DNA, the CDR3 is TGTGCCAGCATCAATCGGGGGACAGGGAGTTCTGTGAGTGGCTACACCTTC. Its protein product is CASINRGTGSSVSGYTF.

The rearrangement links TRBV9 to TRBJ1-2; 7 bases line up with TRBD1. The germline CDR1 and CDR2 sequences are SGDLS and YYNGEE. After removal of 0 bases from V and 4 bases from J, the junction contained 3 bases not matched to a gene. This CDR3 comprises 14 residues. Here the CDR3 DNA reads TGTGCCAGCAGCGTAGGACAGGGTGTCTATGGCTACACCTTC. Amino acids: CASSVGQGVYGYTF.

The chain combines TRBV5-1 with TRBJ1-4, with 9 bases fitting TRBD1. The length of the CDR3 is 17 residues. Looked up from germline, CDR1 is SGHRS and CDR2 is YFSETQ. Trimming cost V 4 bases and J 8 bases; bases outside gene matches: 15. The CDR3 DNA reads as TGCGCCAGCAGCCCCACCCGAGGGACAGGGCAAGGGGAAAAACTGTTTTTT. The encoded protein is CASSPTRGTGQGEKLFF.